Below, 21 T cell receptor beta chains from the same sample are listed, as sequenced in a study of graft-versus-host responses after intestinal transplantation. The method was immunoSEQ multiplex PCR; TCRdb's version includes in-frame clones alone and lacks a portion of them. The sample carries about 94,000 clones, about 91% recorded once. No antigens are known for them. Sample: unstimulated CD8+ T cells sorted from spleen or lymph node cells, taken before intestinal transplant. Receptors were obtained from a human donor who received an intestinal transplant.

The chain combines TRBV27 with TRBJ2-7, with TRBD2 matching 8 bases. This CDR3 spans 14 amino acids. V lost 3 bases and J lost 4; bases outside the gene matches: 5. CDR1 MNHEY and CDR2 SMNVEV come from the germline V gene (reference sequence). The CDR3 region has the DNA TGTGCCAGCAGTTTCCTGGCGGGAGGTTACGAGCAGTACTTC. It codes for CASSFLAGGYEQYF.

The chain combines TRBV9 with TRBJ2-4, with TRBD2 as a possible D gene (5 bases). The ends were cut back, 0 bases at V and 7 bases at J, with 11 bases in the middle. Looked up from germline, CDR1 is SGDLS and CDR2 is YYNGEE. This CDR3 is built from 14 residues. DNA for the CDR3: TGTGCCAGCAGCGTAGACGGGGATCCTAACATTCAGTACTTC. As protein: CASSVDGDPNIQYF.

The chain uses TRBV19 and TRBJ1-2, with TRBD1 matching 9 bases. CDR3 length equals 16 residues. Germline trimming cut 6 bases from V and 4 bases from J; bases unmatched to any gene: 12. Germline lookup yields CDR1 LNHDA and CDR2 SQIVND (reference sequence). The CDR3 is CASSKLTGTGIYGYTF. CDR3 coding DNA: TGTGCCAGTAGCAAATTAACCGGGACAGGGATCTATGGCTACACCTTC.

The genes are TRBV27 and TRBJ2-7, with a tentative D call TRBD2 (6 bases). The length of the CDR3 is 12 residues. Germline CDR1 MNHEY, CDR2 SMNVEV (reference sequence). Trimming took off 6 bases at V and 6 bases at J, with 12 bases between the two ends. CDR3 amino acids: CASSILGGEQYF. The CDR3 bases are TGTGCCAGCAGCATCTTGGGGGGCGAGCAGTACTTC.

The rearrangement links TRBV6-5 to TRBJ1-5; D not resolved. The V end was cut by 2 bases, the J end by 9 bases, with 8 bases between. Looked up from germline, CDR1 is MNHEY and CDR2 is SVGAGI. This CDR3 contains 12 residues. The CDR3 region is CASSYPGAPQHF. Here the CDR3 DNA reads TGTGCCAGCAGTTACCCGGGAGCGCCCCAGCATTTT.

The chain joins TRBV2 to TRBJ2-7; 8 positions agree with TRBD2. The CDR3 has 14 residues. V dropped 4 bases and J dropped 2; count of bases not matched to a gene: 4. CDR1 and CDR2 (germline): SNHLY, FYNNEI. CDR3 sequence reads: CASSVAGTTYEQYF. The CDR3 DNA sequence: TGTGCCAGCAGTGTAGCGGGGACAACCTACGAGCAGTACTTC.

J is TRBJ2-2 and V is TRBV6-6; D call uncertain. Germline CDR1 reads MNHNY; CDR2 reads SVGAGI (reference sequence). The CDR3 is 14 residues long. V was clipped by 6 bases and J by 3 bases, with 11 bases between them. This chain's CDR3 is CASSPLVDTGELFF. DNA of the CDR3: TGTGCCAGCAGCCCGCTAGTAGACACCGGGGAGCTGTTTTTT.

The chain uses TRBV6-1 and TRBJ2-5, with 7 bases identical to TRBD1. The J call may be wrong; the DNA end is better matched by TRBJ2-7. CDR3 length: 14 amino acids. Germline V lookup: CDR1 MNHNS, CDR2 SASEGT. The CDR3 sequence: CASSTRTGAYEQYF. Written as DNA, the CDR3 is TGTGCCAGCAGTACCCGGACAGGTGCCTACGAGCAGTACTTC.

The V gene is TRBV27, the J gene TRBJ1-2; weak D call: TRBD1 (5 bases). The CDR3 loop spans 13 amino acids. The V end lost 5 bases, the J end lost 7 bases, and 14 bases lay between the germline ends. CDR1 MNHEY and CDR2 SMNVEV come from the germline V gene (reference sequence). The DNA of the CDR3 is TGTGCCAGCAGTACAGCGCGGGGACCTGGCTACACCTTC. Translated: CASSTARGPGYTF.

This clone was seen a single time. The chain couples TRBV30 to TRBJ2-1; 7 bases are shared with TRBD2. V trimming: 2 bases; J trimming: 5 bases; junction bases outside the gene matches: 3. Germline-derived CDR1 and CDR2 are GTSNPN and SVGIG (reference sequence). The CDR3 is 13 amino acids. In DNA form, the CDR3 reads TGTGCCTGGAGTATCGGGAGGAACAATGAGCAGTTCTTC. Translation gives CAWSIGRNNEQFF.

The J gene is TRBJ2-3, the V gene TRBV30; 10 bases fit TRBD1. The germline gives CDR1 GTSNPN, CDR2 SVGIG (reference sequence). The V segment lost 4 bases and the J segment 4 bases; nucleotides outside the gene matches: 5. This CDR3 spans 14 amino acids. The chain's CDR3 is CAWTIGQGADTQYF. CDR3 bases: TGTGCCTGGACTATAGGACAGGGGGCAGATACGCAGTATTTT.

The chain is built from TRBV7-2 and TRBJ2-7, with 9 bases aligning to TRBD1. The V segment lost 5 bases and the J segment 6 bases; nucleotides outside the gene matches: 8. Germline V CDR1 and CDR2: SGHTA, FQGNSA. This CDR3 comprises 14 residues. The CDR3 bases are TGTGCCAGCAGCCTCCCGGGACAGGGAGTCGAGCAGTACTTC. This codes for CASSLPGQGVEQYF.

The rearrangement links TRBV7-9 to TRBJ1-2; D not certain. Trimming stripped 8 bases from V and 2 bases from J, with 9 bases between. The CDR3 has 12 residues. From germline, CDR1 is SEHNR and CDR2 FQNEAQ (reference sequence). This CDR3 is CASLATNYGYTF. The CDR3 DNA follows: TGTGCCAGCCTAGCGACCAACTATGGCTACACCTTC.

The rearrangement uses TRBV6-4 and TRBJ1-2; no clear D gene. Trimming shortened V by 0 bases and J by 8 bases, and 19 bases separated the two germline ends. The CDR3 length is 16 residues. Germline-derived CDR1 and CDR2 are MRHNA and SNTAGT. As DNA, the CDR3 is TGTGCCAGCAGTGACTCAGCCCCGGGATCTCCGCAGGGCTACACCTTC. Residues: CASSDSAPGSPQGYTF.

This chain uses TRBV2 with TRBJ1-1, with 10 bases lining up with TRBD1. The CDR3 length is 15 residues. V dropped 3 bases and J dropped 2; count of bases not matched to a gene: 3. CDR1 is SNHLY and CDR2 is FYNNEI in the germline V gene. CDR3 in amino acids: CASSDGTGVNTEAFF. The CDR3 DNA reads TGTGCCAGCAGTGATGGGACAGGGGTAAACACTGAAGCTTTCTTT.

The rearrangement uses TRBV4-1 and TRBJ2-1; 9 nucleotides align to TRBD2. The CDR3 is made up of 20 amino acids. Trimming removed 1 base from V and 2 bases from J; junction bases left unmatched: 15. Germline V gives CDR1 MGHRA, CDR2 YSYEKL. The CDR3 sequence is CASSQASASGAPGPYNEQFF. The CDR3 bases are TGCGCCAGCAGCCAAGCGTCGGCTAGCGGGGCCCCGGGCCCCTACAATGAGCAGTTCTTC.

The rearrangement joins TRBV7-2 to TRBJ1-4, with D perhaps matching TRBD1 (5 bases). The CDR3 is 14 amino acids. Trimming shortened V by 6 bases and J by 4 bases, and 12 bases separated the two germline ends. CDR1 SGHTA and CDR2 FQGNSA come from the germline V gene. The CDR3 sequence is CASSSGTYNEKLFF. CDR3 DNA: TGTGCCAGCAGTTCAGGGACTTATAATGAAAAACTGTTTTTT.

The chain links TRBV4-1 to TRBJ2-3; TRBD2 aligns across 8 bases. With 6 bases clipped from V and 2 bases from J, the junction kept 4 bases outside the gene matches. This CDR3 region has 14 residues. Germline V lookup: CDR1 MGHRA, CDR2 YSYEKL. For the CDR3, the DNA is TGCGCCAGCAGTCAGCGGGAGTTCACAGATACGCAGTATTTT. It is translated as CASSQREFTDTQYF.

As for this clone: Germline and junction disagree at one end, which may indicate a read error. The chain uses TRBV30 and TRBJ2-5; perhaps TRBD2 as D (7 bases). Looked up from germline, CDR1 is GTSNPN and CDR2 is SVGIG (reference sequence). This CDR3 is 12 amino acids long. The CDR3 loop reads CAWSGEGETQHF. CDR3 nucleotides: TGTGCCTGGTCAGGGGAGGGAGAGACCCAGCACTTC.

The genes are TRBV27 and TRBJ2-6; 7 bases map to TRBD1. The CDR3 covers 15 residues. J gave up 6 bases and V 6 bases, and 8 bases lay outside the gene matches. Per the germline V gene, CDR1 is MNHEY and CDR2 is SMNVEV (reference sequence). CDR3 residues: CASRPLQGEANVLTF. The CDR3 region has the DNA TGTGCCAGCAGGCCTCTCCAGGGGGAGGCCAACGTCCTGACTTTC.

V usage is TRBV6-5 and J usage is TRBJ1-1; D is unresolved. The CDR3 has 13 amino acids. Germline V gives CDR1 MNHEY, CDR2 SVGAGI. V was shortened by 7 bases and J by 8 bases, with 17 bases between the two germline ends. In DNA, the CDR3 is TGTGCCAGCAAAAACACCTGGGCTGAGGAAGCTTTCTTT. It specifies CASKNTWAEEAFF.